This T cell receptor (beta chain) was profiled in a study of blood T cell repertoires in COVID-19. On the study more broadly: From T cells, B-cell-depleted T cells, or PBMCs came the material, which was cDNA or gDNA.

TCRdb keeps only in-frame clones here, not all; method: immunoSEQ multiplex PCR. The sample includes approximately 25,000 clones, about 72% seen only once; the top ten take 43%. The CDR3 has 19 amino acids. Trimming cost V 6 bases and J 7 bases, with 30 bases left between them. CDR1 and CDR2 from the germline V gene are MNHEY and SMNVEV (reference sequence). Sequences were obtained from peripheral blood. The V call is TRBV27, the J call TRBJ2-2, with D possibly being TRBD1 (7 bases). This sequence originates from a woman aged 80 or older with acute or convalescent COVID-19. CDR3 DNA: TGTGCCAGCAGGGGTTCAAGCGGAGGGGGCTGGGTAAAGGGCGGGGAGCTGTTTTTT. Translating gives CASRGSSGGGWVKGGELFF.